The 5 T cell receptor beta chains below all came from one sample that was sequenced in a study of blood T cell repertoires in COVID-19. The repertoire was sequenced with immunoSEQ multiplex PCR; TCRdb's copy has only in-frame clones and lacks some. The profile shows roughly 350,000 clones, 85% to 90% of them singletons. The sequenced sample consisted of peripheral blood. These receptors all stem from a woman aged 70-85 years with COVID-19, enrolled during active disease.

This clone appeared once. The chain combines TRBV24-1 with TRBJ2-5; TRBD2 agrees at 7 bases. The CDR3 is 14 amino acids. V dropped 1 base and J dropped 4; count of bases not matched to a gene: 2. Germline V gene data show CDR1 as KGHDR and CDR2 as SFDVKD. CDR3 in DNA: TGTGCCACCAGTGATTTTGGGGGGGGAGAGACCCAGTACTTC. This sequence encodes CATSDFGGGETQYF.

The J gene is TRBJ2-5, the V gene TRBV19; D may be TRBD1 (6 bases). The CDR3 covers 13 residues. The germline CDR1 and CDR2 sequences are LNHDA and SQIVND (reference sequence). V gave up 7 bases and J gave up 4 bases, with 13 bases separating them. The CDR3 spells CASTNRVAETQYF. DNA of the CDR3: TGTGCCAGTACCAACAGGGTAGCAGAGACCCAGTACTTC. Complete variable domain (other parts from reference TRBV19 and TRBJ2-5): DGGITQSPKYLFRKEGQNVTLSCEQNLNHDAMYWYRQDPGQGLRLIYYSQIVNDFQKGDIAEGYSVSREKKESFPLTVTSAQKNPTAFYLCASTNRVAETQYFGPGTRLLVL.

This rearrangement joins TRBV3-1 (or the pseudogene TRBV3-2) to TRBJ1-1; D perhaps matches TRBD1 (6 bases). Germline CDR1 and CDR2: LGHDT and YNNKEL (reference sequence). The CDR3 length is 14 residues. Trimming removed 0 bases at V and 5 bases at J, with 10 bases between. This chain's CDR3 is CASSQDWGRTEAFF. CDR3 DNA sequence: TGTGCCAGCAGCCAAGATTGGGGGCGGACTGAAGCTTTCTTT.

This clone has at least ten counts. The CDR3 DNA reads TGTGCCAGTAGTTTAGCGGGGGGCTACAATGAGCAGTTCTTC. It is translated as CASSLAGGYNEQFF. V and J are TRBV19 and TRBJ2-1; 10 bases line up with TRBD2. Germline-derived CDR1 and CDR2 are LNHDA and SQIVND (reference sequence). With V trimmed by 5 bases and J by 3 bases, 1 base remained unmatched. This CDR3 is built from 14 residues.

The chain employs TRBV6-5 and TRBJ1-2, with TRBD1 matching 9 bases. This CDR3 is 14 amino acids long. V trimming: 6 bases; J trimming: 2 bases; junction bases outside the gene matches: 4. CDR1 MNHEY and CDR2 SVGAGI come from the germline V gene. The DNA for the CDR3 is TGTGCCAGCAGAGGACAGGGGTTGAACTATGGCTACACCTTC. This translates into CASRGQGLNYGYTF.